Each of the 20 T cell receptor beta chains below was sequenced from the same sample in a study of long-term antiretroviral therapy in people with HIV. Running of the v3.0 immunoSEQ assay took place at survey level. Generated by immunoSEQ multiplex PCR, the TCRdb table keeps only in-frame clones and is missing some. The sample records about 43,000 clones, about 89% being singletons. The sample was unsorted PBMCs, taken 0.1 years before starting antiretroviral therapy. These receptors all stem from a woman aged 50 to 60 with HIV.

This clone was seen a handful of times. This rearrangement joins TRBV5-8 to TRBJ1-5, with D possibly matching TRBD1 (5 bases). Trimming took 4 bases from V and 2 from J, leaving 7 bases between them. This CDR3 spans 13 amino acids. The germline gives CDR1 SGHTS, CDR2 YDEGEE. Here the CDR3 reads CASSLTGNQPQHF. CDR3 nucleotides: TGTGCCAGCAGCCTGACAGGCAATCAGCCCCAGCATTTT.

This clone occurred once. The CDR3 is CASSSPDSSEPQHF. The CDR3 DNA sequence: TGTGCCAGCAGCTCACCCGACAGTTCTGAGCCCCAGCATTTT. The chain joins TRBV5-4 to TRBJ1-5; weak D call: TRBD1 (5 bases). CDR3 size: 14 residues. CDR1 is SGHNT, CDR2 YYREEE, per germline (reference sequence). Trimming pared 3 bases from V and 8 bases from J, leaving 15 bases between.

J is TRBJ2-2 and V is TRBV9; TRBD1 is a possible D gene (6 bases). Looked up from germline, CDR1 is SGDLS and CDR2 is YYNGEE. This CDR3 contains 17 residues. Trimming left V 4 bases short and J 5 bases short, with 21 bases between. In nucleotides, the CDR3 is TGTGCCAGCAGCACCGCCAATAGGGGGTTCGGGACCGGGGAGCTGTTTTTT. Amino acid sequence: CASSTANRGFGTGELFF.

The rearrangement joins TRBV19 to TRBJ2-1; 8 bases match TRBD2. The CDR3 loop spans 15 amino acids. CDR1 LNHDA and CDR2 SQIVND come from the germline V gene (reference sequence). Trimming cost V 6 bases and J 2 bases; bases outside gene matches: 6. The DNA of the CDR3 is TGTGCCAGTAGCGGGCCGGGGGGGACCTACAATGAGCAGTTCTTC. The encoded protein is CASSGPGGTYNEQFF.

The CDR3 DNA is TGTGCCAGCAGCTTCTCACAAATCACTGAAGCTTTCTTT. It is translated as CASSFSQITEAFF. The chain joins TRBV7-2 to TRBJ1-1; D gene unclear. The germline V gene encodes CDR1 SGHTA and CDR2 FQGNSA. The CDR3 is 13 residues long. Trimming removed 3 bases from V and 4 bases from J, with 9 bases in between.

The V and J genes are TRBV6-1 and TRBJ2-7, with 7 bases fitting TRBD1. Looked up from germline, CDR1 is MNHNS and CDR2 is SASEGT. After removal of 0 bases from V and 2 bases from J, the junction contained 1 base not matched to a gene. The CDR3 has 14 residues. The CDR3 DNA reads TGTGCCAGCAGTGAAGCTGGGACAGCCTACGAGCAGTACTTC. It codes for CASSEAGTAYEQYF.

The chain couples TRBV19 to TRBJ1-2; 9 positions agree with TRBD1. The germline V gene has CDR1 LNHDA and CDR2 SQIVND (reference sequence). The V and J ends lost 5 bases and 4 bases, in that order; junction bases with no gene match: 8. CDR3 size: 15 residues. The DNA for the CDR3 is TGTGCCAGTAGTGCCGGGACAGGGCCGCTCTATGGCTACACCTTC. Translation: CASSAGTGPLYGYTF.

The table lists this clone with a few counts. The V gene is TRBV7-2, the J gene TRBJ1-6; D perhaps matches TRBD1 (6 bases). Trimming took 1 base from V and 10 from J, leaving 23 bases between them. The germline CDR1 and CDR2 sequences are SGHTA and FQGNSA. This CDR3 is built from 18 residues. CDR3 sequence reads: CASSLGVIGGGGGSPLHF. The DNA for the CDR3 is TGTGCCAGCAGCTTAGGGGTCATCGGAGGGGGAGGAGGGTCACCCCTCCACTTT.

The rearrangement links TRBV9 to TRBJ1-1; 8 bases fit TRBD1. This CDR3 spans 14 amino acids. The germline V gene has CDR1 SGDLS and CDR2 YYNGEE. Losses at the gene ends were 2 bases for V and 4 bases for J; bases not matched to a gene: 4. This CDR3 is CASSVGQVGTEAFF. CDR3 DNA: TGTGCCAGCAGCGTGGGACAGGTTGGCACTGAAGCTTTCTTT. Filled out from reference TRBV9 and TRBJ1-1, the complete variable domain reads DSGVTQTPKHLITATGQRVTLRCSPRSGDLSVYWYQQSLDQGLQFLIQYYNGEERAKGNILERFSAQQFPDLHSELNLSSLELGDSALYFCASSVGQVGTEAFFGQGTRLTVV.

The J gene is TRBJ1-2, the V gene TRBV7-9, with 7 bases fitting TRBD1. With V trimmed by 6 bases and J by 4 bases, 11 bases remained unmatched. The CDR3 spans 15 residues. Germline V gene lookup returns CDR1 SEHNR and CDR2 FQNEAQ (reference sequence). The CDR3 region has the DNA TGTGCCAGCAGGCTTATTAAAGGGGACAGCTATGGCTACACCTTC. Encoded protein: CASRLIKGDSYGYTF.

The chain recombines TRBV27 with TRBJ2-7, with D possibly matching TRBD2 (7 bases). Germline CDR1 MNHEY, CDR2 SMNVEV (reference sequence). Trimming removed 4 bases at V and 4 bases at J, with 14 bases between. The CDR3 length is 14 residues. The CDR3 sequence: CASSWGGASYEQYF. CDR3 nucleotides: TGTGCCAGCAGTTGGGGGGGCGCATCGTACGAGCAGTACTTC.

In DNA, the CDR3 is TGTGCCAGCAGTGCTATAGTTTACGAGCAGTACTTC. This codes for CASSAIVYEQYF. This chain joins TRBV2 and TRBJ2-7; D not certain. Trimming shortened V by 4 bases and J by 4 bases, and 8 bases separated the two germline ends. The CDR3 runs to 12 residues. CDR1 and CDR2 from the germline V gene are SNHLY and FYNNEI.

The V and J genes are TRBV9 and TRBJ2-3; tentative D call: TRBD1 (6 bases). The V end was cut by 5 bases, the J end by 2 bases, with 9 bases between. The germline V gene has CDR1 SGDLS and CDR2 YYNGEE. This CDR3 comprises 13 residues. CDR3 coding DNA: TGTGCCAGCAGGGGGACATCCACAGATACGCAGTATTTT. Its protein is CASRGTSTDTQYF. Full variable domain (outside the CDR3, taken from reference TRBV9 and TRBJ2-3): DSGVTQTPKHLITATGQRVTLRCSPRSGDLSVYWYQQSLDQGLQFLIQYYNGEERAKGNILERFSAQQFPDLHSELNLSSLELGDSALYFCASRGTSTDTQYFGPGTRLTVL.

CDR3 in DNA: TGCGCCAGCAGCCCTATGGGACAGGGGTATGGCTACACCTTC. It is translated as CASSPMGQGYGYTF. The V gene is TRBV4-3, the J gene TRBJ1-2, with 10 bases matching TRBD1. Germline CDR1 and CDR2: LGHNA and YSLEER. The V segment lost 4 bases and the J segment 5 bases; nucleotides outside the gene matches: 4. The length of the CDR3 is 14 residues.

V and J are TRBV19 and TRBJ2-1, with 10 bases that match TRBD2. Germline CDR1 is LNHDA and CDR2 is SQIVND (reference sequence). There are 15 residues in the CDR3. With V trimmed by 10 bases and J by 4 bases, 10 bases remained unmatched. The CDR3 protein is CATRPRTSGYNEQFF. The CDR3 DNA follows: TGTGCCACCCGACCTCGGACTAGCGGTTACAATGAGCAGTTCTTC.

V usage is TRBV6-1 and J usage is TRBJ2-2; D gene ambiguous. This CDR3 has 10 amino acids. From germline, CDR1 is MNHNS and CDR2 SASEGT. V shed 4 bases and J shed 8 bases, with 2 bases lying between them. Written as DNA, the CDR3 is TGTGCCAGCAGTGTGGGGGAGCTGTTTTTT. Its protein is CASSVGELFF.

J is TRBJ1-2 and V is TRBV2; TRBD1 matches at 8 bases. The CDR3 length is 14 residues. The trim removed 3 bases at V and 5 bases at J, leaving 5 bases unmatched. Germline lookup yields CDR1 SNHLY and CDR2 FYNNEI. The DNA of the CDR3 is TGTGCCAGCAGTGAGGACAGGGAAGCTTATGGCTACACCTTC. The encoded protein is CASSEDREAYGYTF.

CDR3 coding DNA: TGTGCCAGCAGCTTGGGAGGGTTTTACCATGGCTACACCTTC. Translation gives CASSLGGFYHGYTF. The chain employs TRBV5-8 and TRBJ1-2; no clear D gene. The germline V gene has CDR1 SGHTS and CDR2 YDEGEE. V was clipped by 0 bases and J by 6 bases, with 12 bases between them. There are 14 residues in the CDR3.

The chain has TRBV4-1 and TRBJ2-1; possibly TRBD2 for D (5 bases). The germline CDR1 and CDR2 sequences are MGHRA and YSYEKL. This CDR3 contains 14 residues. V was trimmed by 0 bases and J by 7 bases, leaving 10 bases between them. CDR3 region: CASSQDSGWNEQFF. The CDR3 region has the DNA TGCGCCAGCAGCCAAGATTCGGGGTGGAATGAGCAGTTCTTC.

The chain has TRBV19 and TRBJ1-2; maybe TRBD1 (5 bases). This CDR3 has 12 amino acids. Between the trimmed V and J ends, which lost 6 bases and 4 bases, there was a span of 9 bases. In germline, CDR1 is LNHDA, CDR2 SQIVND (reference sequence). The CDR3 nucleotides are TGTGCCAGTAGGGCTGGGGCCTATGGCTACACCTTC. Its translation is CASRAGAYGYTF.